One and the same sample provided the 3 T cell receptor beta chains below, sequenced in a study of T cell changes during pregnancy in multiple sclerosis. Profiled with immunoSEQ multiplex PCR; TCRdb holds only in-frame clones, not every one. This table has about 42,000 clones, 91% appearing once. The sample consisted of CD4+ T cells from peripheral blood mononuclear cells, taken in the second trimester of pregnancy. Receptors were obtained from a female donor in good health, enrolled as a control in a pregnancy study.

CDR3 sequence reads: CSGGPGKGGELFF. CDR3 coding DNA: TGCAGCGGGGGGCCAGGGAAAGGCGGGGAGCTGTTTTTT. The genes are TRBV29-1 and TRBJ2-2, with D perhaps TRBD1 (6 bases). This CDR3 contains 13 residues. Trimming left V 7 bases short and J 7 bases short, with 16 bases between. Germline assignment: CDR1 SQVTM and CDR2 ANQGSEA.

Here the CDR3 reads CASSLVRAGHYEQYF. In nucleotides, the CDR3 is TGTGCCAGCAGCTTAGTTCGAGCGGGTCACTACGAGCAGTACTTC. The rearrangement links TRBV7-2 to TRBJ2-7; tentatively, D is TRBD2 (6 bases). Germline CDR1 reads SGHTA; CDR2 reads FQGNSA. The CDR3 runs to 15 residues. Trimming cost V 1 base and J 3 bases, with 13 bases left between them.

J is TRBJ2-7 and V is TRBV7-9; 10 bases map to TRBD2. Germline trimming cut 0 bases from V and 4 bases from J; bases unmatched to any gene: 6. Germline CDR1 is SEHNR and CDR2 is FQNEAQ (reference sequence). CDR3 size: 16 residues. The CDR3 DNA sequence: TGTGCCAGCAGCTTAGCGCCTAGCGGGAGAGGTTACGAGCAGTACTTC. It is translated as CASSLAPSGRGYEQYF.